This TCR beta chain stems from a study of blood T cell repertoires in COVID-19. Study-wide context: The United States, Italy and Spain were the sources of the acute and convalescent COVID-19 samples. PBMCs, B-cell-depleted T cells, or T cells provided the cDNA or gDNA that made up the material.

The CDR3 is made up of 13 amino acids. With V trimmed by 4 bases and J by 9 bases, 2 bases remained unmatched. TCRdb keeps only in-frame clones here, not all; method: immunoSEQ multiplex PCR. The profile shows around 270,000 clones, around 82% of them singletons. Followed longitudinally, the Seattle patients had been enrolled during active infection. J is TRBJ2-6 and V is TRBV12-3 or TRBV12-4; 8 nucleotides align to TRBD1. The sample consisted of peripheral blood. This TCR came from a human donor with COVID-19, enrolled during active disease. The donor label of this sample is uncertain. The CDR3 loop is CASSSGTGNVLTF. DNA for the CDR3: TGTGCCAGCAGTTCCGGGACAGGCAACGTCCTGACTTTC.